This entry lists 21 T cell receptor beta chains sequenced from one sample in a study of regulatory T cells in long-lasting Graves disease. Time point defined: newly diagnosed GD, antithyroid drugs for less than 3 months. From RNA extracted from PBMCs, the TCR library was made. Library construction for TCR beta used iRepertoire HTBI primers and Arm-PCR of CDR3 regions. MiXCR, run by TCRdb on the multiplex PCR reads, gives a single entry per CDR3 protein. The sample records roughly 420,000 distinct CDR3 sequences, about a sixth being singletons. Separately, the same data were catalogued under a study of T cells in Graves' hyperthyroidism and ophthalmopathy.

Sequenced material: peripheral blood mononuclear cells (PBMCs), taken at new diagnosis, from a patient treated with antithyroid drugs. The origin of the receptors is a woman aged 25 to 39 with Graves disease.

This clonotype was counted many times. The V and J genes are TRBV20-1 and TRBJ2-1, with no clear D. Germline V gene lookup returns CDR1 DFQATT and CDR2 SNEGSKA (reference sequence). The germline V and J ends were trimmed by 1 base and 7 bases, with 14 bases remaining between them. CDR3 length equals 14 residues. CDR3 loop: CSARVQGRNNEQFF. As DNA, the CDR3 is TGCAGTGCTAGAGTCCAAGGAAGGAATAATGAGCAGTTCTTC.

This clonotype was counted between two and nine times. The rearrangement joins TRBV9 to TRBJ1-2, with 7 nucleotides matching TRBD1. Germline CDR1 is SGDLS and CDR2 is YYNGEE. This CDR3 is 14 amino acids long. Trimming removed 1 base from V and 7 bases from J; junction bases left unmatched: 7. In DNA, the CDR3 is TGTGCCAGCAGCGTATCTCAGGGGGAAGGTGGCTACACCTTC. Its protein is CASSVSQGEGGYTF.

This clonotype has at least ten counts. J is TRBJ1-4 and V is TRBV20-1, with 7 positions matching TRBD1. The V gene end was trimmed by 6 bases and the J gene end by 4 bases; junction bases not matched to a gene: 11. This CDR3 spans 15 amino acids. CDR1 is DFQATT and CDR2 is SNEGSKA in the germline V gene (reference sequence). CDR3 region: CSALTPGQHNEKLFF. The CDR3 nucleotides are TGCAGTGCCCTCACCCCGGGACAGCATAATGAAAAACTGTTTTTT.

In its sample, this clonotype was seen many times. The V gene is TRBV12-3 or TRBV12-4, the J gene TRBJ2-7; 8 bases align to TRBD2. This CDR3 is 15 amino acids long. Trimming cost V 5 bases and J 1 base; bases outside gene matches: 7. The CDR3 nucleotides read TGTGCCAGCAGTCGGGCGGGCGGGAGGTCCTACGAGCAGTACTTC. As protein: CASSRAGGRSYEQYF.

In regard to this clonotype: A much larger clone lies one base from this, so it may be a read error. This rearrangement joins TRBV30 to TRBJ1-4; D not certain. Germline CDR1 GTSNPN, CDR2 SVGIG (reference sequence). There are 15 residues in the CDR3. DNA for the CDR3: TGTGCCTGGAGTGTCTTCTCCGGCGTCGGTGAAAGACTGTTTTTT. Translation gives CAWSVFSGVGERLFF. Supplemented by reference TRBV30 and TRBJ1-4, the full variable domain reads SQTIHQWPATLVQPVGSPLSLECTVEGTSNPNLYWYRQAAGRGLQLLFYSVGIGQISSEVPQNLSASRPQDRQFILSSKKLLLSDSGFYLCAWSVFSGVGERLFFGSGTQLSVL.

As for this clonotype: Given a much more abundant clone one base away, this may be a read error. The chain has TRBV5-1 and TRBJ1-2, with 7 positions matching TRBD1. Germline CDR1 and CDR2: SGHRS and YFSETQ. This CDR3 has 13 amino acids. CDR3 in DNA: TGCACCAGCAGCGGGACAGTAAACTATGGCTACACCTTC. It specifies CTSSGTVNYGYTF.

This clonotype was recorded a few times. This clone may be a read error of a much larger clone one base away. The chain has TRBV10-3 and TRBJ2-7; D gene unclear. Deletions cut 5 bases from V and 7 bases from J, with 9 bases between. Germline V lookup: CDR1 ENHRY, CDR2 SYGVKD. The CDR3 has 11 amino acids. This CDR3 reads CAISYTGEQYF. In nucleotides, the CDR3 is TGTGCCATCAGTTACACTGGGGAGCAGTACTTC.

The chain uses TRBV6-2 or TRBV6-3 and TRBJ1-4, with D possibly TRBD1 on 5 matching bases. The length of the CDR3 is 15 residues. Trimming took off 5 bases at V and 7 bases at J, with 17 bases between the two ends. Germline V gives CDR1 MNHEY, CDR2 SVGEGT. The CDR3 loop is CASSNKGSPSEKLFF. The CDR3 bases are TGTGCCAGCAGTAACAAGGGGTCCCCCAGTGAAAAACTGTTTTTT.

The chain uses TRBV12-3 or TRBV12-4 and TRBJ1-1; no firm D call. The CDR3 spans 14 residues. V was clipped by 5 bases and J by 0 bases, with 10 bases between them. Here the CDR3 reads CASSMTTVNTEAFF. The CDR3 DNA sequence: TGTGCCAGCAGTATGACGACGGTGAACACTGAAGCTTTCTTT.

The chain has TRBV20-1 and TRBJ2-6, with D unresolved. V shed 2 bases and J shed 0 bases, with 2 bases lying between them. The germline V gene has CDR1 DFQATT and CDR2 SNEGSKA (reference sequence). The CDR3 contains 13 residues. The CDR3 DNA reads TGCAGTGCTAGATCCTCTGGGGCCAACGTCCTGACTTTC. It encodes CSARSSGANVLTF.

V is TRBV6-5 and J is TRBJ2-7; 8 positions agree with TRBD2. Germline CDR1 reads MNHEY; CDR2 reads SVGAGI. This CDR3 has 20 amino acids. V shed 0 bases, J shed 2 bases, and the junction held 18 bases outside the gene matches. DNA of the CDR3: TGTGCCAGCAGTTACTCGATAAGTTGGCTAGCGGGCCTTCCTACCTACGAGCAGTACTTC. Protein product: CASSYSISWLAGLPTYEQYF.

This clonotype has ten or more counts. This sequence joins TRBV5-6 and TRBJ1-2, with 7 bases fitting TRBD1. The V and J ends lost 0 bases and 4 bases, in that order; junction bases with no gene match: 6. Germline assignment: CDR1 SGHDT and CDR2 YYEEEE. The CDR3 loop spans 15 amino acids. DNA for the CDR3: TGTGCCAGCAGCTTGGAAGCGGGACAGATCTATGGCTACACCTTC. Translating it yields CASSLEAGQIYGYTF.

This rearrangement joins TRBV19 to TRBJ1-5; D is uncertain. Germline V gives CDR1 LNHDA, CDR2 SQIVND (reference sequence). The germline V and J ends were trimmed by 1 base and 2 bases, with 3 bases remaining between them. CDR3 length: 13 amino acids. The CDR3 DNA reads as TGTGCCAGTAGTATAGCCCGCAATCAGCCCCAGCATTTT. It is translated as CASSIARNQPQHF.

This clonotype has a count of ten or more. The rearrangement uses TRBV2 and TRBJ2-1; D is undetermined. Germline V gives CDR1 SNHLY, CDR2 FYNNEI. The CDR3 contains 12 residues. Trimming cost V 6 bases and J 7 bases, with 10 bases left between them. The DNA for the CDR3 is TGTGCCAGCAGGGAATTTCTGAATGAGCAGTTCTTC. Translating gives CASREFLNEQFF.

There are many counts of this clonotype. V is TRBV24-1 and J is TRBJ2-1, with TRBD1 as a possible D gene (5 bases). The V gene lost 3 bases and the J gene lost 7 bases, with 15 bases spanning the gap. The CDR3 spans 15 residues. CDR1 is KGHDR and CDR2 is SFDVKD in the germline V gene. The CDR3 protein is CATSDADNQGNEQFF. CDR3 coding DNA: TGTGCCACCAGTGATGCGGACAATCAAGGGAATGAGCAGTTCTTC.

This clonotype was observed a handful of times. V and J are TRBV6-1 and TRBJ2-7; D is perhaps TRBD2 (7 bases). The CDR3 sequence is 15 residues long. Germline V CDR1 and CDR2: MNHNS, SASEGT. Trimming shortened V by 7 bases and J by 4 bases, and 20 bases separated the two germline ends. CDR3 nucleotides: TGTGCCAGCACTGGGGGGCCTAGCGGTGATTACGAGCAGTACTTC. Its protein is CASTGGPSGDYEQYF.

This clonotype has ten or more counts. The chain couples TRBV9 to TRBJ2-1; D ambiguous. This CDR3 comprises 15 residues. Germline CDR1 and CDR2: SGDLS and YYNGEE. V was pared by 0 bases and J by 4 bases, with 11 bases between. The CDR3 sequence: CASSVAPWGYNEQFF. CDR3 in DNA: TGTGCCAGCAGCGTAGCTCCTTGGGGTTACAATGAGCAGTTCTTC.

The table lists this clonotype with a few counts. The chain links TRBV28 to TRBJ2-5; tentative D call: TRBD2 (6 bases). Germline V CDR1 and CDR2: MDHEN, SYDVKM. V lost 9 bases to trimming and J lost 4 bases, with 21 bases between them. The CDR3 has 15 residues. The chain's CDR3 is CASGVGTHRGETQYF. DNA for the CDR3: TGTGCCAGTGGCGTCGGGACTCACCGGGGAGAGACCCAGTACTTC.

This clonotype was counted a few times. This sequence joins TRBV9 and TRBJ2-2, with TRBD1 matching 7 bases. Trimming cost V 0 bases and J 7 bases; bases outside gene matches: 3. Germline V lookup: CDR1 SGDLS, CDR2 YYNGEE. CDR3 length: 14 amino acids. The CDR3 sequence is CASSVVSGGGELFF. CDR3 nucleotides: TGTGCCAGCAGCGTAGTTTCAGGGGGCGGGGAGCTGTTTTTT. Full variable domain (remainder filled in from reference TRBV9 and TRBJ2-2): DSGVTQTPKHLITATGQRVTLRCSPRSGDLSVYWYQQSLDQGLQFLIQYYNGEERAKGNILERFSAQQFPDLHSELNLSSLELGDSALYFCASSVVSGGGELFFGEGSRLTVL.

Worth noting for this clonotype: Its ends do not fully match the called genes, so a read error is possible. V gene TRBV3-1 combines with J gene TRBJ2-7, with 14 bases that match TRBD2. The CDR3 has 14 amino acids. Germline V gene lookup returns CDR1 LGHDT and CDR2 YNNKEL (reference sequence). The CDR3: CASSWSGTSGGGDF. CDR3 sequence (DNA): TGTGCCAGCAGCTGGTCCGGGACTAGCGGGGGAGGTGACTTC.

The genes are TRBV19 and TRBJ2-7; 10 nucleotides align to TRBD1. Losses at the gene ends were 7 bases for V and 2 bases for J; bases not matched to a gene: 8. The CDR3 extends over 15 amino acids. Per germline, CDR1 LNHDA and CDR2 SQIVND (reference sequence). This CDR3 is CASTPGQGKTYEQYF. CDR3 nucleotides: TGTGCCAGTACCCCGGGACAGGGGAAAACCTACGAGCAGTACTTC.